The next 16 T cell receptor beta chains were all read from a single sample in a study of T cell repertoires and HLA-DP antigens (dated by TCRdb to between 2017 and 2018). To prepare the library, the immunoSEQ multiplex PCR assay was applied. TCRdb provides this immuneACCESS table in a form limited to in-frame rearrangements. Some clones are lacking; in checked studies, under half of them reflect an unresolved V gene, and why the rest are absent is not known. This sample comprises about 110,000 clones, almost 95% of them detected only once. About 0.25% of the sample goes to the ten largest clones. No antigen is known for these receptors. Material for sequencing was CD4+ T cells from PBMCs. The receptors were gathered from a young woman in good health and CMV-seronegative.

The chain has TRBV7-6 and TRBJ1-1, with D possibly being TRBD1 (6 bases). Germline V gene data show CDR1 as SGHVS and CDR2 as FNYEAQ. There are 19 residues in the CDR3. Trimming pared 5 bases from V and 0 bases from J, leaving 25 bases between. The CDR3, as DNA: TGTGCCAGCAGCCCCCGCGGGATGGTCCAGGGGCCTTTGAACACTGAAGCTTTCTTT. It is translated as CASSPRGMVQGPLNTEAFF. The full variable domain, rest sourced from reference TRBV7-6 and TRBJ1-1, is GAGVSQSPRYKVTKRGQDVALRCDPISGHVSLYWYRQALGQGPEFLTYFNYEAQQDKSGLPNDRFSAERPEGSISTLTIQRTEQRDSAMYRCASSPRGMVQGPLNTEAFFGQGTRLTVV.

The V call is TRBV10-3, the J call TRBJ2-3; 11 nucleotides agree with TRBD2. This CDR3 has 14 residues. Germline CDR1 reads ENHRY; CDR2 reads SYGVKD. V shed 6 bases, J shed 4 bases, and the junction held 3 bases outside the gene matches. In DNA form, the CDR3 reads TGTGCCATCAGAACTAGCGGGAGTGCAGATACGCAGTATTTT. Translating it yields CAIRTSGSADTQYF.

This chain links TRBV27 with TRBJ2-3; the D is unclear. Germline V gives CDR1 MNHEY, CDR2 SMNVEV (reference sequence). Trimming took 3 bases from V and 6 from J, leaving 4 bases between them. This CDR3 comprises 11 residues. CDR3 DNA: TGTGCCAGCAGTTTGAGGGATACGCAGTATTTT. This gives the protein CASSLRDTQYF.

The DNA of the CDR3 is TGCGCCAGCAGCCAAGTGTGGGTCGAGACCCAGTACTTC. Translated: CASSQVWVETQYF. J is TRBJ2-5 and V is TRBV4-1, with D unresolved. Trimming cost V 1 base and J 5 bases, with 8 bases left between them. The CDR3 runs to 13 residues. Germline V gene sequence: CDR1 MGHRA, CDR2 YSYEKL.

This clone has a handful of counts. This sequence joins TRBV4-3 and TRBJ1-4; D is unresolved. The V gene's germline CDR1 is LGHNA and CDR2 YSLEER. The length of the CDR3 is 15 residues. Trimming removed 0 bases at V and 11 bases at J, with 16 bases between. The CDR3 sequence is CASSQDSGWLGKLFF. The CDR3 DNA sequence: TGCGCCAGCAGCCAAGATTCAGGCTGGTTGGGGAAACTGTTTTTT.

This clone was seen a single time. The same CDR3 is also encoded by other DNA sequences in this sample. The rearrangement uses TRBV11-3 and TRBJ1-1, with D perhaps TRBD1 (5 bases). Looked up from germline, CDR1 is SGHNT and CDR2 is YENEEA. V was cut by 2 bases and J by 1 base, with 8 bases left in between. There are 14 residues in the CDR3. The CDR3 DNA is TGTGCCAGCAGCTTACAGGGAGAGAACACTGAAGCTTTCTTT. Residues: CASSLQGENTEAFF.

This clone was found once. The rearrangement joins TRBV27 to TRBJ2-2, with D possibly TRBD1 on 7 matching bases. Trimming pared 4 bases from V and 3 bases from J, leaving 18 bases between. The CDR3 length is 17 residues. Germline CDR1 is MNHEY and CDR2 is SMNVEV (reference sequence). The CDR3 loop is CASSSSQGGRYTGELFF. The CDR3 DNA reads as TGTGCCAGCAGTTCGTCGCAGGGGGGAAGGTACACCGGGGAGCTGTTTTTT.

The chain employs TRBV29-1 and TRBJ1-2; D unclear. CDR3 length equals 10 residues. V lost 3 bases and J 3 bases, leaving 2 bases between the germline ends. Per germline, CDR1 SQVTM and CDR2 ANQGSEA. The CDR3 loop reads CSVEDYGYTF. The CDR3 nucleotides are TGCAGCGTTGAGGACTATGGCTACACCTTC.

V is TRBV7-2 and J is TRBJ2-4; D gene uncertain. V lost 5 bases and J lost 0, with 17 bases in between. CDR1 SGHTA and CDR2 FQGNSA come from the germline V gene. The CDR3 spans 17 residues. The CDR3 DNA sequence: TGTGCCAGCAGCCTTCCGACGGATACACTAGCCAAAAACATTCAGTACTTC. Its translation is CASSLPTDTLAKNIQYF.

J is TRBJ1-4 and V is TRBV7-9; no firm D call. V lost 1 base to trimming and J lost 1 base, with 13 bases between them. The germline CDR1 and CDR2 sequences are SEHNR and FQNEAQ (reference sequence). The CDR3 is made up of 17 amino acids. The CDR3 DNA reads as TGTGCCAGCAGCTTAGGGACTGCGGGTGTAACTAATGAAAAACTGTTTTTT. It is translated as CASSLGTAGVTNEKLFF.

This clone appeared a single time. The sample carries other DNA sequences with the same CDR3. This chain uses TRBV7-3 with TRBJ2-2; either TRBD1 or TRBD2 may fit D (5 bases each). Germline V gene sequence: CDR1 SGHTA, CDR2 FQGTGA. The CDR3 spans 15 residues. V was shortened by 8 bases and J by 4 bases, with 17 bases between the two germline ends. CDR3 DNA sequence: TGTGCCAGCGGGGGTGGGTGGTCCGCCACCGGGGAGCTGTTTTTT. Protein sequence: CASGGGWSATGELFF.

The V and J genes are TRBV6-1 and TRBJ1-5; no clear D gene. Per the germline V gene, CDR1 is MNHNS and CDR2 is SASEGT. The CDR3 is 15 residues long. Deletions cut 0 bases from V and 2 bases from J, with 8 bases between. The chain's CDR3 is CASSEAGNGNQPQHF. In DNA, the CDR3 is TGTGCCAGCAGTGAAGCCGGGAACGGCAATCAGCCCCAGCATTTT.

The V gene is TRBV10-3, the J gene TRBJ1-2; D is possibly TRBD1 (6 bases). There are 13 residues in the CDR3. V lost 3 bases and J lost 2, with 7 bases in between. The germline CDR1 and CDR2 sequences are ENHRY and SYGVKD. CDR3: CAISDRGNYGYTF. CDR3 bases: TGTGCCATCAGTGACAGGGGAAACTATGGCTACACCTTC.

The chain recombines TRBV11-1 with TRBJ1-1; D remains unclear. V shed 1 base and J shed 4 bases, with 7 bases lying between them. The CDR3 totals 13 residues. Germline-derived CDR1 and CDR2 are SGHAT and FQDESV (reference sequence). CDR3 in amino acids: CASSLGERTEAFF. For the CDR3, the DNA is TGTGCCAGCAGCTTAGGTGAGCGCACTGAAGCTTTCTTT.

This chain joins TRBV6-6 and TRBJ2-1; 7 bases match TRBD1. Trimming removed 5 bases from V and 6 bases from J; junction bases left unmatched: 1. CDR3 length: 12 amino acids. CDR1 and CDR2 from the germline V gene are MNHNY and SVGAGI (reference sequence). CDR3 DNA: TGTGCCAGCAGTCGGGACAGCAATGAGCAGTTCTTC. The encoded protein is CASSRDSNEQFF.

CDR3 sequence (DNA): TGTGCCAGCACCCTCAACAGGGGGCGAAACACTGAAGCTTTCTTT. It codes for CASTLNRGRNTEAFF. The chain combines TRBV6-5 with TRBJ1-1; 9 bases are a match to TRBD1. The trim removed 7 bases at V and 2 bases at J, leaving 8 bases unmatched. This CDR3 has 15 amino acids. CDR1 is MNHEY, CDR2 SVGAGI, per germline.